This entry lists 24 T cell receptor beta chains sequenced from one sample in a study of cytomegalovirus exposure and HLA in healthy donors. PCR employed 60 Vbeta and 13 Jbeta primers. Clones were read by immunoSEQ multiplex PCR, and TCRdb kept only the in-frame ones, dropping some. The table includes 150,000 to 200,000 clones, about 77% detected once. The sample taken for sequencing was PBMCs. The receptors were sampled from a young man in good health and CMV-seropositive.

The CDR3: CASSLTRGNTEAFF. CDR3 coding DNA: TGTGCCAGCAGTCTAACGAGAGGAAACACTGAAGCTTTCTTT. This chain links TRBV6-5 with TRBJ1-1; D gene ambiguous. This CDR3 is built from 14 residues. CDR1 is MNHEY and CDR2 is SVGAGI in the germline V gene. Trimming removed 5 bases at V and 2 bases at J, with 12 bases between.

This clone was observed a single time. This chain connects TRBV28 to TRBJ1-5; D gene ambiguous. V was shortened by 7 bases and J by 1 base, with 11 bases between the two germline ends. This CDR3 is 14 amino acids long. From germline, CDR1 is MDHEN and CDR2 SYDVKM. CDR3 protein: CASTLLTSNQPQHF. In DNA form, the CDR3 reads TGTGCCAGCACCTTACTCACGAGCAATCAGCCCCAGCATTTT.

The rearrangement joins TRBV28 to TRBJ1-1; the D gene is possibly TRBD1 (5 bases). CDR3 length equals 14 residues. Germline lookup yields CDR1 MDHEN and CDR2 SYDVKM. V was clipped by 7 bases and J by 1 base, with 13 bases between them. CDR3 DNA sequence: TGTGCCAGCATCGAAGGGGCGAAGAACACTGAAGCTTTCTTT. Protein: CASIEGAKNTEAFF. Based on the CDR3 plus reference TRBV28 and TRBJ1-1, the full variable domain is DVKVTQSSRYLVKRTGEKVFLECVQDMDHENMFWYRQDPGLGLRLIYFSYDVKMKEKGDIPEGYSVSREKKERFSLILESASTNQTSMYLCASIEGAKNTEAFFGQGTRLTVV.

This clone has more than one count but fewer than ten. This rearrangement joins TRBV7-8 to TRBJ1-1; no definite D call. The germline V gene has CDR1 SGHVS and CDR2 FQNEAQ. The CDR3 spans 13 residues. V shed 3 bases and J shed 2 bases, with 7 bases lying between them. The CDR3 sequence: CASSLNRNTEAFF. The CDR3 nucleotides read TGTGCCAGCAGCTTGAACAGAAACACTGAAGCTTTCTTT.

The V gene is TRBV5-6, the J gene TRBJ2-7; 7 bases line up with TRBD1. Trimming cost V 4 bases and J 2 bases; bases outside gene matches: 9. The CDR3 length is 15 residues. From germline, CDR1 is SGHDT and CDR2 YYEEEE. The CDR3 protein is CASSHSTGLTYEQYF. The CDR3 nucleotides are TGTGCCAGCAGCCACTCGACAGGGTTAACCTACGAGCAGTACTTC.

This clone was observed a handful of times. The chain carries TRBV6-1 and TRBJ2-2, with unresolved D. The germline V and J ends were trimmed by 3 bases and 6 bases, with 8 bases remaining between them. Germline V CDR1 and CDR2: MNHNS, SASEGT. CDR3 size: 13 residues. Here the CDR3 reads CASSESLPGELFF. The CDR3 DNA follows: TGTGCCAGCAGTGAGTCACTCCCCGGGGAGCTGTTTTTT.

Points on this clone: The sample has other DNA sequences that encode this CDR3 too. This chain joins TRBV28 and TRBJ2-1, with a tentative D call TRBD1 (6 bases). Germline loops: CDR1 MDHEN, CDR2 SYDVKM. V shed 5 bases and J shed 10 bases, with 15 bases lying between them. The CDR3 runs to 13 residues. The CDR3 here is CASSPGATLEQFF. For the CDR3, the DNA is TGTGCCAGCAGTCCAGGGGCCACTTTGGAGCAGTTCTTC.

The chain links TRBV4-1 to TRBJ2-3, with no clear D. CDR1 and CDR2 (germline): MGHRA, YSYEKL. The CDR3 sequence is 13 residues long. Deletions cut 0 bases from V and 14 bases from J, with 15 bases between. The CDR3 DNA reads as TGCGCCAGCAGCCAAGAATGGAAGCGCCCCCCGTATTTT. It yields the protein CASSQEWKRPPYF.

This clone was seen a handful of times. The V gene is TRBV9, the J gene TRBJ2-2; 7 bases are a match to TRBD1. The CDR3 extends over 15 amino acids. V trimming: 1 base; J trimming: 4 bases; junction bases outside the gene matches: 4. The germline CDR1 and CDR2 sequences are SGDLS and YYNGEE. CDR3 region: CASSVSGGVTGELFF. The CDR3 region has the DNA TGTGCCAGCAGCGTATCAGGGGGAGTCACCGGGGAGCTGTTTTTT.

This clone was counted once. V usage is TRBV18 and J usage is TRBJ1-2; weak D call: TRBD1 (5 bases). The V and J ends lost 3 bases and 6 bases respectively, with 23 bases between them. This CDR3 has 17 residues. From germline, CDR1 is KGHSH and CDR2 LQKENI. The CDR3 sequence is CASSPEWGTPLQNGYTF. DNA of the CDR3: TGTGCCAGCTCACCGGAATGGGGGACTCCGCTCCAAAATGGCTACACCTTC. Combining the CDR3 with reference TRBV18 and TRBJ1-2 gives the whole variable domain NAGVMQNPRHLVRRRGQEARLRCSPMKGHSHVYWYRQLPEEGLKFMVYLQKENIIDESGMPKERFSAEFPKEGPSILRIQQVVRGDSAAYFCASSPEWGTPLQNGYTFGSGTRLTVV.

V gene TRBV5-1 combines with J gene TRBJ2-3; tentatively, D is TRBD2 (7 bases). Germline V gene lookup returns CDR1 SGHRS and CDR2 YFSETQ. V was trimmed by 2 bases and J by 5 bases, leaving 12 bases between them. This CDR3 region has 14 residues. CDR3 region: CASSFTGGGDTQYF. CDR3 coding DNA: TGCGCCAGCAGCTTTACGGGGGGCGGAGATACGCAGTATTTT. Variable domain in full (rest from reference TRBV5-1 and TRBJ2-3): KAGVTQTPRYLIKTRGQQVTLSCSPISGHRSVSWYQQTPGQGLQFLFEYFSETQRNKGNFPGRFSGRQFSNSRSEMNVSTLELGDSALYLCASSFTGGGDTQYFGPGTRLTVL.

V and J are TRBV15 and TRBJ2-7, with D tentatively TRBD2 (5 bases). CDR1 and CDR2 from the germline V gene are LNHNV and YYDKDF (reference sequence). The ends were cut back, 2 bases at V and 3 bases at J, with 14 bases in the middle. The length of the CDR3 is 15 residues. The CDR3 reads CATSRPGPAGYEQYF. Here the CDR3 DNA reads TGTGCCACCAGCAGACCGGGTCCGGCGGGCTACGAGCAGTACTTC. The variable domain in full, with the rest retrieved from reference TRBV15 and TRBJ2-7, is DAMVIQNPRYQVTQFGKPVTLSCSQTLNHNVMYWYQQKSSQAPKLLFHYYDKDFNNEADTPDNFQSRRPNTSFCFLDIRSPGLGDTAMYLCATSRPGPAGYEQYFGPGTRLTVT.

The J gene is TRBJ1-2, the V gene TRBV5-1, with 9 bases that match TRBD1. This CDR3 has 15 residues. Trimming cost V 1 base and J 4 bases; bases outside gene matches: 5. The germline gives CDR1 SGHRS, CDR2 YFSETQ. This CDR3 reads CASSLQGQGSYGYTF. As DNA, the CDR3 is TGCGCCAGCAGCTTGCAGGGACAGGGAAGCTATGGCTACACCTTC.

The chain links TRBV27 to TRBJ2-1, with 7 bases fitting TRBD2. This CDR3 contains 18 residues. Germline values: CDR1 MNHEY, CDR2 SMNVEV (reference sequence). The V and J ends lost 4 bases and 7 bases, in that order; junction bases with no gene match: 19. The CDR3: CASSSRYLDERGRNEQFF. CDR3 sequence (DNA): TGTGCCAGCAGTTCACGATACCTCGACGAGCGGGGACGGAATGAGCAGTTCTTC.

This clone was detected a few times. The chain carries TRBV28 and TRBJ2-1; 8 nucleotides align to TRBD2. CDR3 size: 13 residues. V shed 5 bases and J 12 bases; nucleotides not matched to a gene: 9. Germline CDR1 reads MDHEN; CDR2 reads SYDVKM. This CDR3 reads CASSPGRARLQFF. The CDR3 DNA reads as TGTGCCAGCAGTCCCGGGAGGGCCAGATTGCAGTTCTTC.

The chain carries TRBV5-6 and TRBJ2-7; no clear D. The CDR3 has 12 residues. Germline lookup yields CDR1 SGHDT and CDR2 YYEEEE. V was pared by 1 base and J by 6 bases, with 8 bases between. The DNA for the CDR3 is TGTGCCAGCAGCTTGTCCCTGAGCGAGCAGTACTTC. It translates to CASSLSLSEQYF.

This clone was observed once. Because it lacks the conserved phenylalanine or tryptophan at the end, this CDR3 is likely a read error. The chain is built from TRBV5-5 and TRBJ1-6; the D is unclear. V dropped 0 bases and J dropped 1 base, with 14 bases sitting between them. This CDR3 spans 18 amino acids. Germline CDR1 reads SGHKS; CDR2 reads YYEKEE (reference sequence). The CDR3 nucleotides read TGTGCCAGCAGCTTGGATGATTCTCGAAGTTCCTATAATTCACCCCTCCACCTT. It encodes CASSLDDSRSSYNSPLHL.

This chain connects TRBV5-6 to TRBJ2-7; D not certain. Germline CDR1 is SGHDT and CDR2 is YYEEEE. Trimming removed 2 bases from V and 0 bases from J, with 9 bases in between. CDR3 length: 14 amino acids. The chain's CDR3 is CASSLNYLSYEQYF. The CDR3 bases are TGTGCCAGCAGCTTAAACTATCTCTCCTACGAGCAGTACTTC. Complete variable domain (other parts from reference TRBV5-6 and TRBJ2-7): DAGVTQSPTHLIKTRGQQVTLRCSPKSGHDTVSWYQQALGQGPQFIFQYYEEEERQRGNFPDRFSGHQFPNYSSELNVNALLLGDSALYLCASSLNYLSYEQYFGPGTRLTVT.

The CDR3 spells CASSAPRESEQFF. The CDR3 DNA follows: TGTGCCAGCAGCGCCCCACGGGAGAGTGAGCAGTTCTTC. This chain uses TRBV9 with TRBJ2-1; maybe TRBD2 (6 bases). V was shortened by 3 bases and J by 9 bases, with 13 bases between the two germline ends. Germline values: CDR1 SGDLS, CDR2 YYNGEE. This CDR3 has 13 residues.

This chain connects TRBV11-2 to TRBJ2-7, with D perhaps TRBD2 (6 bases). Germline CDR1 is SGHAT and CDR2 is FQNNGV. Between the trimmed V and J ends, which lost 2 bases and 3 bases, there was a span of 14 bases. The CDR3 contains 15 residues. The CDR3 DNA reads TGTGCCAGCAGCTTATTTGGAGGCGGGGACTACGAGCAGTACTTC. Encoded protein: CASSLFGGGDYEQYF.

V gene TRBV25-1 combines with J gene TRBJ2-1, with 7 bases matching TRBD2. CDR1 MGHDK and CDR2 SYGVNS come from the germline V gene. The CDR3 spans 15 residues. The junction had 5 bases not matched to a gene; V was cut back by 1 base and J by 5 bases. CDR3 amino acids: CASSELVGGDNEQFF. The CDR3 DNA is TGTGCCAGCAGTGAATTAGTGGGGGGGGACAATGAGCAGTTCTTC.

The V and J genes are TRBV7-9 and TRBJ1-1; TRBD1 matches at 7 bases. The V and J ends lost 5 bases and 4 bases, in that order; junction bases with no gene match: 7. Germline assignment: CDR1 SEHNR and CDR2 FQNEAQ (reference sequence). The CDR3 sequence is 14 residues long. The CDR3 reads CASSRDRAGTEAFF. The DNA for the CDR3 is TGTGCCAGCAGCCGAGACAGGGCGGGCACTGAAGCTTTCTTT.

The V gene is TRBV7-2, the J gene TRBJ2-2; 7 nucleotides align to TRBD2. CDR3 size: 16 residues. V lost 0 bases and J lost 5; bases outside the gene matches: 6. CDR1 is SGHTA and CDR2 is FQGNSA in the germline V gene. The CDR3 DNA follows: TGTGCCAGCAGCTTAGCGGCCTGGGGGGGGACCGGGGAGCTGTTTTTT. Translated: CASSLAAWGGTGELFF.

The chain is built from TRBV19 and TRBJ2-7; 7 bases agree with TRBD2. Per the germline V gene, CDR1 is LNHDA and CDR2 is SQIVND (reference sequence). V lost 1 base, J lost 3 bases, and 6 bases stayed unmatched. This CDR3 is built from 15 residues. As DNA, the CDR3 is TGTGCCAGTAGTATAGGTCTAGCGGACCACTACGAGCAGTACTTC. Translated: CASSIGLADHYEQYF.